Shown below are 32 T cell receptor beta chains from a single sample sequenced in a study of control samples from healthy donors and cancer patients. TCRdb's table, derived via immunoSEQ multiplex PCR, lists solely in-frame clones and lacks some. The sample holds around 150,000 clones, approximately 96% seen once. The sample was blood. The receptors shown here come from a middle-aged woman in good health.

This chain uses TRBV4-2 with TRBJ1-1; TRBD1 is a possible D gene (5 bases). V was shortened by 0 bases and J by 4 bases, with 12 bases between the two germline ends. This CDR3 is 15 amino acids long. Germline V gene lookup returns CDR1 LGHNA and CDR2 YNFKEQ. In DNA, the CDR3 is TGTGCCAGCAGCCAAGATTCGGGGGAGGGCACTGAAGCTTTCTTT. Protein sequence: CASSQDSGEGTEAFF.

This chain connects TRBV6-4 to TRBJ2-1; D may be TRBD2 (6 bases). Germline CDR1 MRHNA, CDR2 SNTAGT. The CDR3 runs 16 residues. V was clipped by 3 bases and J by 1 base, with 13 bases between them. DNA of the CDR3: TGTGCCAGCAGTGAGGTAGCGGCCCTATCCTACAATGAGCAGTTCTTC. Translating gives CASSEVAALSYNEQFF.

The rearrangement uses TRBV20-1 and TRBJ1-5; the D is unclear. With 3 bases removed from V and 2 bases from J, the gap between germline ends came to 8 bases. The CDR3 contains 13 residues. In germline, CDR1 is DFQATT, CDR2 SNEGSKA (reference sequence). CDR3: CSASFGGNQPQHF. The CDR3 DNA sequence: TGCAGTGCTAGTTTTGGCGGCAATCAGCCCCAGCATTTT.

The chain has TRBV20-1 and TRBJ1-1; TRBD1 agrees at 7 bases. Germline V gene data show CDR1 as DFQATT and CDR2 as SNEGSKA (reference sequence). Trimming removed 6 bases from V and 1 base from J; junction bases left unmatched: 11. This CDR3 has 15 residues. The CDR3 DNA reads as TGCAGTGCCAGTTCGACAGGGCAGAAGAACACTGAAGCTTTCTTT. Translating gives CSASSTGQKNTEAFF.

V gene TRBV6-4 combines with J gene TRBJ1-1; D ambiguous. The CDR3 loop spans 14 amino acids. The V and J ends lost 6 bases and 3 bases respectively, with 14 bases between them. Germline CDR1 MRHNA, CDR2 SNTAGT. The CDR3, as DNA: TGTGCCAGCAGCATGACACTTTTTGACACTGAAGCTTTCTTT. Translation: CASSMTLFDTEAFF.

A single count supports this clone. The chain carries TRBV10-3 and TRBJ1-6; TRBD1 is a possible D gene (5 bases). CDR1 ENHRY and CDR2 SYGVKD come from the germline V gene. The CDR3 length is 16 residues. Trimming stripped 2 bases from V and 9 bases from J, with 17 bases between. The CDR3 DNA reads as TGTGCCATCAGTGAGGGCAGGGAAGAAATAAGTTCACCCCTCCACTTT. This translates into CAISEGREEISSPLHF.

The chain employs TRBV13 and TRBJ2-2; the D gene is possibly TRBD2 (6 bases). CDR3 size: 22 residues. Between the trimmed V and J ends, which lost 2 bases and 5 bases, there was a span of 33 bases. Germline loops: CDR1 PRHDT, CDR2 FYEKMQ (reference sequence). The DNA of the CDR3 is TGTGCCAGCAGCTTAAGAGACGATCGACCTGGGCGGGGCCCCGGTAGGACCGGGGAGCTGTTTTTT. This sequence encodes CASSLRDDRPGRGPGRTGELFF.

This clone turned up a few times. This chain links TRBV27 with TRBJ1-6, with D maybe TRBD1 (6 bases). This CDR3 comprises 17 residues. Germline lookup yields CDR1 MNHEY and CDR2 SMNVEV (reference sequence). The V gene lost 6 bases and the J gene lost 4 bases, with 19 bases spanning the gap. CDR3 coding DNA: TGTGCCAGCAGGCCCGGTGCAGGGGCCCCATATAATTCACCCCTCCACTTT. Translation: CASRPGAGAPYNSPLHF.

The rearrangement joins TRBV5-1 to TRBJ2-7, with D perhaps TRBD1 (5 bases). The germline V and J ends were trimmed by 0 bases and 6 bases, with 13 bases remaining between them. Germline V CDR1 and CDR2: SGHRS, YFSETQ. This CDR3 comprises 14 residues. The CDR3: CASSLGPGSGEQYF. The CDR3 DNA reads TGCGCCAGCAGCTTGGGGCCAGGGTCGGGCGAGCAGTACTTC.

This clone has just one count. This same CDR3 is encoded by further DNA sequences in the sample. V usage is TRBV7-9 and J usage is TRBJ1-1, with D possibly TRBD1 on 5 matching bases. The CDR3 length is 14 residues. Germline lookup yields CDR1 SEHNR and CDR2 FQNEAQ (reference sequence). With 5 bases removed from V and 1 base from J, the gap between germline ends came to 11 bases. CDR3 region: CASSLGTANTEAFF. CDR3 sequence (DNA): TGTGCCAGCAGCCTCGGGACGGCGAACACTGAAGCTTTCTTT.

The chain joins TRBV6-6 to TRBJ2-7, with TRBD1 as a possible D gene (6 bases). Germline CDR1 is MNHNY and CDR2 is SVGAGI (reference sequence). V was cut by 0 bases and J by 0 bases, with 6 bases left in between. The CDR3 runs 14 residues. CDR3 protein: CASSYSGASYEQYF. Written as DNA, the CDR3 is TGTGCCAGCAGTTACTCGGGGGCCTCCTACGAGCAGTACTTC.

This chain links TRBV15 with TRBJ2-7; D is uncertain. Germline CDR1 and CDR2: LNHNV and YYDKDF (reference sequence). This CDR3 spans 13 amino acids. The ends were cut back, 3 bases at V and 7 bases at J, with 13 bases in the middle. The chain's CDR3 is CATSRTSVGEQYF. The CDR3 DNA reads TGTGCCACCAGCAGGACAAGTGTGGGTGAGCAGTACTTC.

A word on this clone: Since no conserved phenylalanine or tryptophan closes the CDR3, a read error is the likely cause. The DNA is omitted, as the CDR3 cannot be located on it reliably, and the CDR3 follows TCRdb's listing. The chain carries TRBV3-1 (or the pseudogene TRBV3-2) and TRBJ2-7; whether TRBD1, the table's D call, matches the DNA was not checked. The CDR3 sequence runs 14 residues, both termini included. The germline V gene has CDR1 LGHDT and CDR2 YNNKEL (reference sequence). This CDR3 reads CASSQGATEGQFIL.

This clone came up once. This chain connects TRBV4-3 to TRBJ2-7, with D unclear. Trimming removed 1 base at V and 0 bases at J, with 10 bases between. Germline values: CDR1 LGHNA, CDR2 YSLEER. This CDR3 is 15 amino acids long. CDR3 coding DNA: TGCGCCAGCAGCCAAGGCAGGTCTCGCTCCTACGAGCAGTACTTC. This translates into CASSQGRSRSYEQYF.

The J gene is TRBJ1-2, the V gene TRBV15; D is uncertain. The ends were cut back, 5 bases at V and 4 bases at J, with 14 bases in the middle. CDR1 and CDR2 (germline): LNHNV, YYDKDF (reference sequence). The CDR3 is 14 amino acids. In nucleotides, the CDR3 is TGTGCCACCAGCGAACTAACGATTGGCTATGGCTACACCTTC. Translated: CATSELTIGYGYTF.

The chain combines TRBV6-1 with TRBJ1-5, with a tentative D call TRBD1 (5 bases). The CDR3 runs to 14 residues. Germline-derived CDR1 and CDR2 are MNHNS and SASEGT. V lost 2 bases, J lost 1 base, and 6 bases lay in between. CDR3 region: CASSEQGSNQPQHF. The DNA of the CDR3 is TGTGCCAGCAGTGAACAGGGCAGCAATCAGCCCCAGCATTTT.

V usage is TRBV27 and J usage is TRBJ2-7; no clear D gene. The germline V and J ends were trimmed by 5 bases and 2 bases, with 16 bases remaining between them. The CDR3 is 15 amino acids. Per germline, CDR1 MNHEY and CDR2 SMNVEV (reference sequence). CDR3 region: CASSPRTELTYEQYF. The CDR3 DNA is TGTGCCAGCAGTCCCCGGACGGAGCTTACCTACGAGCAGTACTTC.

V usage is TRBV10-1 and J usage is TRBJ1-3; D is uncertain. The CDR3 spans 13 residues. Germline CDR1 reads WNHNN; CDR2 reads SYGVQD (reference sequence). The V gene lost 3 bases and the J gene lost 0 bases, with 3 bases spanning the gap. This CDR3 reads CASSDGSGNTIYF. The CDR3 coding sequence is TGCGCCAGCAGTGACGGCTCTGGAAACACCATATATTTT.

The CDR3 is CASSFRGQGRTEAFF. The CDR3 nucleotides are TGTGCCAGCAGCTTTCGGGGACAGGGGCGGACTGAAGCTTTCTTT. This chain connects TRBV11-2 to TRBJ1-1; TRBD1 agrees at 10 bases. The CDR3 runs to 15 residues. Germline trimming cut 3 bases from V and 5 bases from J; bases unmatched to any gene: 6. The V gene's germline CDR1 is SGHAT and CDR2 FQNNGV.

This chain joins TRBV6-4 and TRBJ1-1; the D is unclear. The germline gives CDR1 MRHNA, CDR2 SNTAGT. The CDR3 extends over 15 amino acids. V was cut by 4 bases and J by 0 bases, with 12 bases left in between. In DNA form, the CDR3 reads TGTGCCAGCAGTGCCTTTTTTGCCCTGAACACTGAAGCTTTCTTT. Translated, it gives CASSAFFALNTEAFF.

This rearrangement joins TRBV4-3 to TRBJ2-5; 12 bases are shared with TRBD1. Germline trimming cut 1 base from V and 4 bases from J; bases unmatched to any gene: 10. Germline CDR1 reads LGHNA; CDR2 reads YSLEER. There are 18 residues in the CDR3. The CDR3: CASSQVLTGTGGLETQYF. The CDR3 DNA reads as TGCGCCAGCAGCCAAGTCCTTACCGGGACAGGGGGCTTAGAGACCCAGTACTTC.

The chain employs TRBV3-1 (or the pseudogene TRBV3-2) and TRBJ1-2; D is possibly TRBD1 (5 bases). The CDR3 is made up of 15 amino acids. The ends were cut back, 4 bases at V and 7 bases at J, with 19 bases in the middle. The V gene's germline CDR1 is LGHDT and CDR2 YNNKEL (reference sequence). The CDR3 DNA follows: TGTGCCAGCAGCCCCACCTTCAACCAGGGCCGTGGCTACACCTTC. This encodes CASSPTFNQGRGYTF.

This chain uses TRBV7-9 with TRBJ1-2; D is perhaps TRBD1 (6 bases). The CDR3 spans 14 residues. Per the germline V gene, CDR1 is SEHNR and CDR2 is FQNEAQ (reference sequence). V lost 4 bases to trimming and J lost 2 bases, with 11 bases between them. CDR3 coding DNA: TGTGCCAGCAGCTCCGAAGACAGGAACTATGGCTACACCTTC. As protein: CASSSEDRNYGYTF.

Of note for this clone: A junction boundary mismatches the germline segment, possibly from a read error. The chain couples TRBV6-2 or TRBV6-3 to TRBJ1-2; weak D call: TRBD1 (5 bases). This CDR3 spans 13 amino acids. From germline, CDR1 is MNHEY and CDR2 SVGEGT. CDR3 residues: CASSYLQASLSFF. For the CDR3, the DNA is TGTGCCAGCAGTTATTTACAGGCCAGCCTATCCTTCTTC.

The chain links TRBV19 to TRBJ1-3; D is undetermined. The V end was cut by 2 bases, the J end by 0 bases, with 5 bases between. The CDR3 extends over 14 amino acids. Germline CDR1 is LNHDA and CDR2 is SQIVND (reference sequence). This CDR3 reads CASSISLSGNTIYF. Written as DNA, the CDR3 is TGTGCCAGTAGTATAAGCCTCTCTGGAAACACCATATATTTT.

The rearrangement links TRBV24-1 to TRBJ2-5, with 7 positions matching TRBD1. CDR1 is KGHDR and CDR2 is SFDVKD in the germline V gene. The CDR3 covers 14 residues. The V and J ends lost 6 bases and 5 bases, in that order; junction bases with no gene match: 8. In DNA form, the CDR3 reads TGTGCCACCAGTCCAGGGGGTTTTATGGAGACCCAGTACTTC. Amino acid sequence: CATSPGGFMETQYF.

As to this clone: One end of the junction fails to match germline, which may point to a read error. At the DNA level, this CDR3 is encoded by other sequences in the same sample as well. The chain is built from TRBV19 and TRBJ2-2; D perhaps matches TRBD2 (5 bases). This CDR3 has 16 residues. CDR1 LNHDA and CDR2 SQIVND come from the germline V gene (reference sequence). The CDR3 protein is CASSIRGPPHTGELFF. The CDR3 bases are TGTGCCAGTAGTATACGCGGTCCTCCCCACACCGGGGAACTGTTTTTT.

The V and J genes are TRBV9 and TRBJ1-1; no clear D gene. V lost 5 bases and J 4 bases, leaving 18 bases between the germline ends. This CDR3 contains 15 residues. CDR1 and CDR2 (germline): SGDLS, YYNGEE. CDR3 sequence reads: CASSSGGIGVTEAFF. The DNA of the CDR3 is TGTGCCAGCAGTTCAGGTGGGATTGGAGTCACTGAAGCTTTCTTT.

V gene TRBV7-2 combines with J gene TRBJ2-3, with 7 bases identical to TRBD1. The CDR3 extends over 17 amino acids. The V gene end was trimmed by 4 bases and the J gene end by 4 bases; junction bases not matched to a gene: 14. CDR1 is SGHTA, CDR2 FQGNSA, per germline. CDR3 amino acids: CASSYRQGRGGADTQYF. The CDR3 bases are TGTGCCAGCAGCTACCGACAGGGAAGAGGGGGAGCAGATACGCAGTATTTT.

V and J are TRBV6-1 and TRBJ2-5, with D hard to call. The V gene lost 3 bases and the J gene lost 2 bases, with 16 bases spanning the gap. The CDR3 totals 16 residues. Germline V gene lookup returns CDR1 MNHNS and CDR2 SASEGT. The CDR3 DNA follows: TGTGCCAGCAGTGACTTGGTCTTAAGCAGACAAGAGACCCAGTACTTC. This encodes CASSDLVLSRQETQYF.

The rearrangement joins TRBV29-1 to TRBJ1-1; TRBD1 is a possible D gene (6 bases). This CDR3 spans 14 amino acids. Between the trimmed V and J ends, which lost 5 bases and 1 base, there was a span of 14 bases. Germline V gene sequence: CDR1 SQVTM, CDR2 ANQGSEA. The chain's CDR3 is CSVQSSGANTEAFF. For the CDR3, the DNA is TGCAGCGTTCAAAGCTCGGGGGCGAACACTGAAGCTTTCTTT.

This clone has a single count. CDR3 nucleotide sequence: TGTGCCAGCAAAGGTGACGAAGGGGAGCTGTTTTTT. This translates into CASKGDEGELFF. This rearrangement joins TRBV6-4 to TRBJ2-2, with D uncertain. Looked up from germline, CDR1 is MRHNA and CDR2 is SNTAGT. Deletions cut 7 bases from V and 8 bases from J, with 11 bases between. This CDR3 is built from 12 residues.